These 13 T cell receptor beta chains originate from one sample sequenced in a study of beta chain features in type 1 diabetes. Expressed TCRB transcripts were sequenced, since all the RNA that had been isolated was reverse transcribed. Method: immunoSEQ multiplex PCR; TCRdb's copy keeps in-frame clones and lacks some. The sample includes 150,000 or so clones, less than 9.5% of them seen just once. The sample was central memory CD4+ T cells from blood. These receptors were taken from a woman under 30 in good health.

This clone was counted a few times. This chain uses TRBV5-5 with TRBJ2-7; D might be TRBD2 (6 bases). Germline V lookup: CDR1 SGHKS, CDR2 YYEKEE (reference sequence). The CDR3 spans 13 residues. Trimming pared 3 bases from V and 4 bases from J, leaving 11 bases between. The chain's CDR3 is CASSSGTFYEQYF. CDR3 nucleotide sequence: TGTGCCAGCAGCTCCGGGACTTTTTACGAGCAGTACTTC.

The V gene is TRBV11-2, the J gene TRBJ2-3; 12 positions agree with TRBD2. After removal of 3 bases from V and 5 bases from J, the junction contained 9 bases not matched to a gene. Germline V gene lookup returns CDR1 SGHAT and CDR2 FQNNGV. The CDR3 loop spans 17 amino acids. The CDR3 DNA follows: TGTGCCAGCAGCTTGACTAGCGGGAGCGGCGAGGGAGATACGCAGTATTTT. Translating it yields CASSLTSGSGEGDTQYF.

This clone showed up just a few times. The chain employs TRBV5-4 and TRBJ2-1, with D possibly matching TRBD1 (8 bases). Trimming left V 3 bases short and J 0 bases short, with 13 bases between. This CDR3 is 16 amino acids long. CDR1 SGHNT and CDR2 YYREEE come from the germline V gene (reference sequence). CDR3 in amino acids: CASSSHRGGSYNEQFF. The CDR3 nucleotides are TGTGCCAGCAGCTCACACAGGGGGGGCTCCTACAATGAGCAGTTCTTC.

This clone has ten or more counts. The rearrangement uses TRBV7-9 and TRBJ2-5; weak D call: TRBD2 (6 bases). Trimming pared 5 bases from V and 0 bases from J, leaving 10 bases between. Germline CDR1 and CDR2: SEHNR and FQNEAQ (reference sequence). This CDR3 comprises 14 residues. The CDR3 DNA follows: TGTGCCAGCAGCCCTCGGGAGTACCAAGAGACCCAGTACTTC. This encodes CASSPREYQETQYF.

This clone was found a few times. The chain uses TRBV5-1 and TRBJ1-2; 9 positions match TRBD1. Germline values: CDR1 SGHRS, CDR2 YFSETQ. V shed 1 base, J shed 2 bases, and the junction held 3 bases outside the gene matches. The CDR3 totals 15 residues. Written as DNA, the CDR3 is TGCGCCAGCAGCTTGATGACAGGGGGAAACTATGGCTACACCTTC. Its protein product is CASSLMTGGNYGYTF.

This chain links TRBV28 with TRBJ1-5; 10 bases line up with TRBD1. The CDR3 length is 15 residues. V was clipped by 9 bases and J by 2 bases; unmatched bases: 7. CDR1 and CDR2 (germline): MDHEN, SYDVKM. CDR3 DNA sequence: TGTGCCAGTGGACCTGGACAGGGGGGCAATCAGCCCCAGCATTTT. This sequence encodes CASGPGQGGNQPQHF.

The chain uses TRBV27 and TRBJ2-2, with 8 positions matching TRBD2. Trimming cost V 1 base and J 3 bases; bases outside gene matches: 7. Germline values: CDR1 MNHEY, CDR2 SMNVEV (reference sequence). This CDR3 region has 17 residues. CDR3 region: CASSLYMAGGYTGELFF. The CDR3 nucleotides read TGTGCCAGCAGTTTATATATGGCGGGGGGCTACACCGGGGAGCTGTTTTTT.

This clone was detected ten times or more. This sample includes further DNA sequences coding for the same CDR3. This chain uses TRBV4-2 with TRBJ1-4; D is ambiguous. The CDR3 contains 14 residues. Germline V gene sequence: CDR1 LGHNA, CDR2 YNFKEQ. V was pared by 1 base and J by 4 bases, with 7 bases between. The CDR3 region is CASSQGQRNEKLFF. Written as DNA, the CDR3 is TGTGCCAGCAGCCAAGGCCAGCGTAATGAAAAACTGTTTTTT.

This clone has a handful of counts. The chain is built from TRBV29-1 and TRBJ1-2; 8 nucleotides align to TRBD1. The trim removed 8 bases at V and 4 bases at J, leaving 9 bases unmatched. This CDR3 has 13 residues. Germline V gene lookup returns CDR1 SQVTM and CDR2 ANQGSEA. For the CDR3, the DNA is TGCAGCTCCCCAGGGGGCGATGGCTATGGCTACACCTTC. Translated, it gives CSSPGGDGYGYTF.

The chain carries TRBV6-6 and TRBJ1-2; D unclear. The length of the CDR3 is 15 residues. The V gene lost 5 bases and the J gene lost 8 bases, with 21 bases spanning the gap. The germline gives CDR1 MNHNY, CDR2 SVGAGI (reference sequence). DNA for the CDR3: TGTGCCAGCAGTAGACTTCAAGGAGGGTCCGACGGCTACACCTTC. Amino acids: CASSRLQGGSDGYTF.

This clone was seen a few times. The chain's CDR3 is CASTSDSQETQYF. The CDR3 bases are TGTGCCAGCACATCCGACTCCCAAGAGACCCAGTACTTC. The V gene is TRBV5-4, the J gene TRBJ2-5; D is undetermined. Trimming stripped 6 bases from V and 1 base from J, with 10 bases between. This CDR3 has 13 residues. Germline-derived CDR1 and CDR2 are SGHNT and YYREEE (reference sequence).

The chain recombines TRBV7-2 with TRBJ1-2; no reliable D call. The CDR3 length is 13 residues. V was pared by 5 bases and J by 7 bases, with 14 bases between. Germline V gives CDR1 SGHTA, CDR2 FQGNSA. As DNA, the CDR3 is TGTGCCAGCAGCCTCCCGGCGGCCCTTGGCTACACCTTC. Protein: CASSLPAALGYTF. Supplemented by reference TRBV7-2 and TRBJ1-2, the full variable domain reads GAGVSQSPSNKVTEKGKDVELRCDPISGHTALYWYRQSLGQGLEFLIYFQGNSAPDKSGLPSDRFSAERTGGSVSTLTIQRTQQEDSAVYLCASSLPAALGYTFGSGTRLTVV.

This clone was observed a handful of times. This chain's CDR3 is CASSPTGEFEAFF. In DNA, the CDR3 is TGTGCCAGCAGCCCTACGGGTGAATTTGAAGCTTTCTTT. The chain is built from TRBV7-2 and TRBJ1-1; D ambiguous. This CDR3 has 13 amino acids. Germline V CDR1 and CDR2: SGHTA, FQGNSA. V lost 5 bases and J 7 bases, leaving 14 bases between the germline ends.